This TCR beta chain was profiled in a study of T cells in Graves' hyperthyroidism and ophthalmopathy. Across the whole study: Before treatment of any kind, peripheral blood was taken at initial diagnosis.

The CDR3 is 15 residues long. Germline loops: CDR1 MDHEN, CDR2 SYDVKM. The ends lost 4 bases at V and 3 bases at J; junction bases unmatched: 1. RNA transcripts provided the source from which TCR beta CDR3 regions were amplified. The primer set for the first-round RT-PCR of the TCR CDR3 was HTBI. TCRdb redid the calling of the multiplex PCR reads with MiXCR, one entry per CDR3 protein. The data hold fewer than 750,000 distinct CDR3 sequences, with approximately 14% observed a single time. This clonotype was seen repeatedly, ten times or more. What it recognizes is unknown. Study findings and constraints: Model predictions of ophthalmopathy came a median around 7.1 months before onset.

The sequencing sample was made of blood. The sequence derives from a woman aged 35 to 49 with Graves' ophthalmopathy. The chain employs TRBV28 and TRBJ2-2, with 11 bases aligning to TRBD1. The CDR3, as DNA: TGTGCCAGCAGTTGGGACAGGGGGTACACCGGGGAGCTGTTTTTT. Amino acid sequence: CASSWDRGYTGELFF.